The 17 T cell receptor beta chains below come from one sample, sequenced in a study of regulatory T cells in long-lasting Graves disease. Arm-PCR with iRepertoire HTBI primers amplified the CDR3 regions for these TCR beta libraries. TCRdb analysed the multiplex PCR reads with MiXCR anew, one entry per CDR3 protein. The sample lists approximately 540,000 distinct CDR3 sequences; around 12% were seen once. As to time point: newly diagnosed GD, antithyroid drugs for less than 3 months. Scientists built the TCR library using RNA that was extracted from PBMCs. The data also belong to a second study, concerning T cells in Graves' hyperthyroidism and ophthalmopathy.

The sequenced sample was peripheral blood mononuclear cells (PBMCs), obtained at new diagnosis, from a patient treated with antithyroid drugs. Source of these receptors: a woman in her 30s with Graves disease.

Note on this clonotype: A read error may produce the germline difference seen at one junction end. The CDR3 nucleotides are TGTGCCAGCAGTACCGCGCCCACAGATACGCAGTATTTT. It codes for CASSTAPTDTQYF. The J gene is TRBJ2-3, the V gene TRBV5-1; D is ambiguous. CDR3 length: 13 residues. Germline V CDR1 and CDR2: SGHRS, YFSETQ.

This clonotype was counted between two and nine times. This chain joins TRBV6-1 and TRBJ1-3, with D tentatively TRBD1 (5 bases). The CDR3 is 14 amino acids. In germline, CDR1 is MNHNS, CDR2 SASEGT. Trimming took 8 bases from V and 2 from J, leaving 13 bases between them. The CDR3 region is CASYSGGTGNTIYF. In DNA, the CDR3 is TGTGCCAGCTACTCGGGGGGGACTGGAAACACCATATATTTT.

This clonotype was seen only a few times. The junction differs from germline at one of its ends, possibly a read error. The genes are TRBV12-3 or TRBV12-4 and TRBJ1-3; D not certain. The CDR3 length is 15 residues. CDR3 region: CAGSLILSRGNTIYF. The CDR3 DNA reads as TGTGCCGGCAGCCTGATCCTATCGCGTGGAAACACCATATATTTT.

This clonotype was seen more than once but under ten times. The CDR3 loop reads CASSFSGSTAGELFF. CDR3 in DNA: TGTGCCAGCAGCTTTAGCGGGAGTACCGCCGGGGAGCTGTTTTTT. The chain couples TRBV11-3 to TRBJ2-2; 9 nucleotides align to TRBD2. This CDR3 region has 15 residues. After removal of 3 bases from V and 6 bases from J, the junction contained 5 bases not matched to a gene. The germline V gene has CDR1 SGHNT and CDR2 YENEEA.

This clonotype has ten or more counts. J is TRBJ2-2 and V is TRBV7-3; 10 positions match TRBD2. V lost 3 bases, J lost 3 bases, and 1 base stayed unmatched. The length of the CDR3 is 15 residues. Germline V gene sequence: CDR1 SGHTA, CDR2 FQGTGA. The CDR3 nucleotides read TGTGCCAGCAGCTTGGGACTAGCGTACACCGGGGAGCTGTTTTTT. It codes for CASSLGLAYTGELFF.

This clonotype has at least ten counts. This chain joins TRBV12-3 or TRBV12-4 and TRBJ2-3; 14 nucleotides line up with TRBD2. There are 19 residues in the CDR3. Losses at the gene ends were 6 bases for V and 0 bases for J; bases not matched to a gene: 11. In DNA, the CDR3 is TGTGCCAGCAGCTTCCCTCGGACTAGCGGGAGGTGGAGCACAGATACGCAGTATTTT. Translating gives CASSFPRTSGRWSTDTQYF.

At least ten counts were recorded for this clonotype. V is TRBV13 and J is TRBJ2-1, with D possibly TRBD1 on 5 matching bases. The germline gives CDR1 PRHDT, CDR2 FYEKMQ (reference sequence). The CDR3 is 17 amino acids. Trimming took off 5 bases at V and 4 bases at J, with 21 bases between the two ends. The CDR3 spells CASSHDAGPGAYNEQFF. CDR3 coding DNA: TGTGCCAGCAGCCACGACGCCGGGCCTGGGGCATACAATGAGCAGTTCTTC.

J is TRBJ2-1 and V is TRBV11-2; D may be TRBD1 (6 bases). Between the trimmed V and J ends, which lost 3 bases and 5 bases, there was a span of 14 bases. CDR1 and CDR2 from the germline V gene are SGHAT and FQNNGV. The CDR3 is 15 amino acids. The DNA of the CDR3 is TGTGCCAGCAGCTTCGAAGGGAGACAGGACAATGAGCAGTTCTTC. Protein: CASSFEGRQDNEQFF.

At least ten counts were recorded for this clonotype. The chain links TRBV11-1 to TRBJ2-3; 12 bases agree with TRBD1. Germline lookup yields CDR1 SGHAT and CDR2 FQDESV (reference sequence). The CDR3 totals 15 residues. Trimming at V came to 5 bases and at J to 5 bases, leaving 5 bases not matched to a gene. For the CDR3, the DNA is TGTGCCAGCAGCCAAGGGACAGGGGGCGGAGATACGCAGTATTTT. Protein product: CASSQGTGGGDTQYF.

There are a few counts of this clonotype. The CDR3, as DNA: TGCAGTGCTAGAAAGGGCGTTAGCACAGATACGCAGTATTTT. It translates to CSARKGVSTDTQYF. V gene TRBV20-1 combines with J gene TRBJ2-3; D uncertain. This CDR3 comprises 14 residues. Germline V gene data show CDR1 as DFQATT and CDR2 as SNEGSKA (reference sequence). V was shortened by 2 bases and J by 0 bases, with 9 bases between the two germline ends.

This clonotype has at least ten counts. V is TRBV11-2 and J is TRBJ1-5, with D hard to call. V was clipped by 1 base and J by 4 bases, with 5 bases between them. The CDR3 loop spans 13 amino acids. Germline CDR1 and CDR2: SGHAT and FQNNGV. In DNA, the CDR3 is TGTGCCAGCAGCTTAGGTGTGAATCAGCCCCAGCATTTT. This sequence encodes CASSLGVNQPQHF.

This clonotype was observed at least ten times. This sequence joins TRBV9 and TRBJ2-5; D is uncertain. Looked up from germline, CDR1 is SGDLS and CDR2 is YYNGEE. The CDR3 spans 13 residues. The V gene lost 2 bases and the J gene lost 5 bases, with 10 bases spanning the gap. DNA for the CDR3: TGTGCCAGCAGCGTGGATGTGGGCGAGACCCAGTACTTC. This encodes CASSVDVGETQYF.

This clonotype was counted ten times or more. J is TRBJ1-2 and V is TRBV2; a weak D match, TRBD1 (5 bases). Trimming stripped 3 bases from V and 6 bases from J, with 8 bases between. CDR1 and CDR2 (germline): SNHLY, FYNNEI. This CDR3 contains 12 residues. The CDR3 is CASSEVGDGYTF. CDR3 DNA: TGTGCCAGCAGTGAGGTGGGGGATGGCTACACCTTC.

The sample holds many counts of this clonotype. This rearrangement joins TRBV28 to TRBJ2-1; D perhaps matches TRBD2 (6 bases). Trimming removed 6 bases from V and 0 bases from J, with 12 bases in between. The CDR3 contains 15 residues. Germline CDR1 MDHEN, CDR2 SYDVKM. CDR3 DNA: TGTGCCAGCAGAACGAGGAGGGGCTCCTACAATGAGCAGTTCTTC. This translates into CASRTRRGSYNEQFF.

This clonotype was observed at least ten times. The chain links TRBV6-1 to TRBJ1-1; D gene ambiguous. From germline, CDR1 is MNHNS and CDR2 SASEGT. The CDR3 sequence is 14 residues long. Trimming cost V 6 bases and J 1 base, with 12 bases left between them. CDR3 protein: CASRTGPSNTEAFF. In DNA form, the CDR3 reads TGTGCCAGCAGGACCGGACCATCGAACACTGAAGCTTTCTTT.

The chain uses TRBV20-1 and TRBJ1-5, with D maybe TRBD1 (6 bases). This CDR3 is 14 amino acids long. Trimming pared 3 bases from V and 0 bases from J, leaving 9 bases between. Germline-derived CDR1 and CDR2 are DFQATT and SNEGSKA (reference sequence). The CDR3 DNA follows: TGCAGTGCTAGCACAGGGTTTAGCAATCAGCCCCAGCATTTT. It specifies CSASTGFSNQPQHF.

On this clonotype: A read error may be the cause here, since a much bigger clone is one base away. V is TRBV4-2 and J is TRBJ2-3; 12 nucleotides line up with TRBD2. Trimming cost V 4 bases and J 5 bases; bases outside gene matches: 7. The CDR3 contains 16 residues. Germline V gene sequence: CDR1 LGHNA, CDR2 YNFKEQ. The CDR3 protein is CASSRTLAGGQDTQYF. CDR3 in DNA: TGTGCCAGCAGCCGGACCCTAGCGGGAGGGCAAGATACGCAGTATTTT.